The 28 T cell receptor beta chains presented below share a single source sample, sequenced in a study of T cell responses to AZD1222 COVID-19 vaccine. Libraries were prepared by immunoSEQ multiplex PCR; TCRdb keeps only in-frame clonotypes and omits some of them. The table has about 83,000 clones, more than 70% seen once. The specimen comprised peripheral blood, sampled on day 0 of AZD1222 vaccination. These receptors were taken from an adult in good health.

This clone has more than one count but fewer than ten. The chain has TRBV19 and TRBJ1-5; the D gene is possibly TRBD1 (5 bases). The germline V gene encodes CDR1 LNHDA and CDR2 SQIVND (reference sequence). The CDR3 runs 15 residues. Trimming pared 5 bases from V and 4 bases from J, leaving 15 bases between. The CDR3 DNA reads TGTGCCAGTAGTCCCTGGGGGGGTGGTAATCAGCCCCAGCATTTT. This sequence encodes CASSPWGGGNQPQHF.

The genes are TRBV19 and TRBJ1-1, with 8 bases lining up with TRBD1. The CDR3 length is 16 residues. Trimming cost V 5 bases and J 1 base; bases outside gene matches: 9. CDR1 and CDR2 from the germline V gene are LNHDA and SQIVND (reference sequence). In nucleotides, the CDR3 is TGTGCCAGTAGTCCGGGTAGGACAGGGTGGAACACTGAAGCTTTCTTT. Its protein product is CASSPGRTGWNTEAFF.

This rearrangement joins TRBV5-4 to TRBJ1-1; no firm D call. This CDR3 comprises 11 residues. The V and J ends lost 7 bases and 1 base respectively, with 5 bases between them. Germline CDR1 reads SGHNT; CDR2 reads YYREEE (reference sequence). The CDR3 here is CASLPNTEAFF. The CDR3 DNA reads TGTGCCAGCCTCCCGAACACTGAAGCTTTCTTT.

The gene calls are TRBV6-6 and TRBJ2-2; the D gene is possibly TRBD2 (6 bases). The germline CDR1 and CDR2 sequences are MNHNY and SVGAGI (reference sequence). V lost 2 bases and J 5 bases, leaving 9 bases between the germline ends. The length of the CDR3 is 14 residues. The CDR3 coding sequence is TGTGCCAGCAGTTACGGTAGCGGAACCGGGGAGCTGTTTTTT. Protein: CASSYGSGTGELFF.

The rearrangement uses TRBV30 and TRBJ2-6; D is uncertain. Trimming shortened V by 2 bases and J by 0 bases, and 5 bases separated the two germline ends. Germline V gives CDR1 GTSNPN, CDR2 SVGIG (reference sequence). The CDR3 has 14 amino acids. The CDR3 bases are TGTGCCTGGAGTCCCCTCTCTGGGGCCAACGTCCTGACTTTC. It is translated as CAWSPLSGANVLTF.

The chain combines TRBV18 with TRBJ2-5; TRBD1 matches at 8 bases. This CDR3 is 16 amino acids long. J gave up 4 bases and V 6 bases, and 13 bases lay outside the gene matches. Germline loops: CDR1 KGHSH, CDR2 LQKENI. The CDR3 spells CASSPRQGAGGETQYF. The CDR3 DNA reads TGTGCCAGCTCGCCTCGCCAGGGGGCAGGGGGAGAGACCCAGTACTTC. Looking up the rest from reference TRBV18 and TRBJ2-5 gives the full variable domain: NAGVMQNPRHLVRRRGQEARLRCSPMKGHSHVYWYRQLPEEGLKFMVYLQKENIIDESGMPKERFSAEFPKEGPSILRIQQVVRGDSAAYFCASSPRQGAGGETQYFGPGTRLLVL.

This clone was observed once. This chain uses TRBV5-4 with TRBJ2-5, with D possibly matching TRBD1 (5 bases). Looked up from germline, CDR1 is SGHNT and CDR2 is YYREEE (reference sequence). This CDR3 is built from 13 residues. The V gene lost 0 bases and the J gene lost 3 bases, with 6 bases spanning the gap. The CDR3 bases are TGTGCCAGCAGCTTGGCCAGGGAAGAGACCCAGTACTTC. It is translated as CASSLAREETQYF.

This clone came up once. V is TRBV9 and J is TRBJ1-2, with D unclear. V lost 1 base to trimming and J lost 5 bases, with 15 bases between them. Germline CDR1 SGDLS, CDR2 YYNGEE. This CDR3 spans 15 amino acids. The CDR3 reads CASSVSARLGYGYTF. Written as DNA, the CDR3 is TGTGCCAGCAGCGTATCTGCCCGGCTCGGGTATGGCTACACCTTC.

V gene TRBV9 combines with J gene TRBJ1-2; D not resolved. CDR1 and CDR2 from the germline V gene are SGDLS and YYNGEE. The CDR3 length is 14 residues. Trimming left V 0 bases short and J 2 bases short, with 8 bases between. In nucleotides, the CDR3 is TGTGCCAGCAGCGTAGGAGTCGCCAACTATGGCTACACCTTC. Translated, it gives CASSVGVANYGYTF.

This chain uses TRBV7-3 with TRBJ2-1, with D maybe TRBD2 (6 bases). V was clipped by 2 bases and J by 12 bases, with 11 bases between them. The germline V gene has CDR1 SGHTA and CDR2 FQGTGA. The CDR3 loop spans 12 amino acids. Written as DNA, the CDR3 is TGTGCCAGCAGCTTAGTTGGGACTGGGCAGTTCTTC. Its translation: CASSLVGTGQFF.

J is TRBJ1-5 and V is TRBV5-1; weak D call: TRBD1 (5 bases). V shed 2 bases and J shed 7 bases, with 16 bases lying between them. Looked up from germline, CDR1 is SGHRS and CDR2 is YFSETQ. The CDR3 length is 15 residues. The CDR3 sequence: CASSFGGRDDQPQHF. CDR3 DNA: TGCGCCAGCAGCTTCGGAGGCAGGGATGACCAGCCCCAGCATTTT.

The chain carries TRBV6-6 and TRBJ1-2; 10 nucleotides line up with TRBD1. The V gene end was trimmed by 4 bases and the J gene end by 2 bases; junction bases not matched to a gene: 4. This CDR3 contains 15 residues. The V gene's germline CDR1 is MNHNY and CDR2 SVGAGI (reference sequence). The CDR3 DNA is TGTGCCAGCAGTTCCCCGGGACAGGGGAACTATGGCTACACCTTC. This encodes CASSSPGQGNYGYTF.

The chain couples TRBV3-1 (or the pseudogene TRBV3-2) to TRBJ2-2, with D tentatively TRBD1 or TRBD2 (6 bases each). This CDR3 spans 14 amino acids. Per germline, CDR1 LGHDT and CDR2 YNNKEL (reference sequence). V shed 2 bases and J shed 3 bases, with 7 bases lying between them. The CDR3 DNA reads TGTGCCAGCAGCCAAAGGGGGGACACCGGGGAGCTGTTTTTT. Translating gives CASSQRGDTGELFF.

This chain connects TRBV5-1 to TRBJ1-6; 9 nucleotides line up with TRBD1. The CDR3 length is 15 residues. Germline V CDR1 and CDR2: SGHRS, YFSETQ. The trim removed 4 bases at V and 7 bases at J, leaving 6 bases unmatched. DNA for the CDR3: TGCGCCAGCAGCCGGCGACAGGGGGGGAATTCACCCCTCCACTTT. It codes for CASSRRQGGNSPLHF.

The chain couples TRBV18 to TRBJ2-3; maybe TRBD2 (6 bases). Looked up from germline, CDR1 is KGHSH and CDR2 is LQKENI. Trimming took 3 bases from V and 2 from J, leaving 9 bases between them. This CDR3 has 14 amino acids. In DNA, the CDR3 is TGTGCCAGCTCACCGGGACTTCACACAGATACGCAGTATTTT. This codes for CASSPGLHTDTQYF.

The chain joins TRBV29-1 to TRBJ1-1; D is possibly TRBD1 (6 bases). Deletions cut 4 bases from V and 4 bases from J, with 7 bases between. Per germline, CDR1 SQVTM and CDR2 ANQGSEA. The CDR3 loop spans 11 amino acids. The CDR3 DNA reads TGCAGCGTTGTAGGGGGCACTGAAGCTTTCTTT. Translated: CSVVGGTEAFF.

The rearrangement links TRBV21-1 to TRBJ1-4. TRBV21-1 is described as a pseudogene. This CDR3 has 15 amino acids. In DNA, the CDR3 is TGTGCCAGCAGCAATTCTGAACCGGAGAATGAAAAACTGTTTTTT. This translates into CASSNSEPENEKLFF.

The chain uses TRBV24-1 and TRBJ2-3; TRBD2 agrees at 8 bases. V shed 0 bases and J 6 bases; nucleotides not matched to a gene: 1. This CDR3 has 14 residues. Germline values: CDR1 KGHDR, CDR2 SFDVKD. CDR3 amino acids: CATSDLRGGDTQYF. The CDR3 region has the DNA TGTGCCACCAGTGATTTGCGGGGGGGGGATACGCAGTATTTT.

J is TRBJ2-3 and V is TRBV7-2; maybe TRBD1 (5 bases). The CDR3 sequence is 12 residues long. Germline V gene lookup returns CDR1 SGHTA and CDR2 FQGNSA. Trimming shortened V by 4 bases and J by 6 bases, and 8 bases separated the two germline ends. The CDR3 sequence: CASSSGWDTQYF. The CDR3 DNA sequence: TGTGCCAGCAGCTCAGGGTGGGATACGCAGTATTTT. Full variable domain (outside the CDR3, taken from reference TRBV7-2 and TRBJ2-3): GAGVSQSPSNKVTEKGKDVELRCDPISGHTALYWYRQSLGQGLEFLIYFQGNSAPDKSGLPSDRFSAERTGGSVSTLTIQRTQQEDSAVYLCASSSGWDTQYFGPGTRLTVL.

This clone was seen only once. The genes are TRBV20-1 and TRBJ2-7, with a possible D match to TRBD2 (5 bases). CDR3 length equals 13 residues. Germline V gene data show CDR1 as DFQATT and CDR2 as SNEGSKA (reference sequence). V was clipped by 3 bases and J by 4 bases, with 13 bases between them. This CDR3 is CSASRLAQYEQYF. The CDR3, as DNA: TGCAGTGCTAGTCGGCTAGCCCAGTACGAGCAGTACTTC.

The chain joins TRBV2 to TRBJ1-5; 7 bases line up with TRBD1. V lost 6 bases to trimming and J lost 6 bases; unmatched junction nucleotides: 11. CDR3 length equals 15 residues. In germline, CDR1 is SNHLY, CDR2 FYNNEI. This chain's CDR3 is CASRGGQASAQPQHF. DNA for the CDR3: TGTGCCAGCAGAGGAGGACAGGCCTCAGCTCAGCCCCAGCATTTT.

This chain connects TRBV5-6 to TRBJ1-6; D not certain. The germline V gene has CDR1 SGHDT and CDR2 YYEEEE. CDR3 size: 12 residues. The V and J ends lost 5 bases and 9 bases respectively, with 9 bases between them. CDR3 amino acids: CASRRRVSPLHF. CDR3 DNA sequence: TGTGCCAGCAGGAGGAGGGTTTCACCCCTCCACTTT.

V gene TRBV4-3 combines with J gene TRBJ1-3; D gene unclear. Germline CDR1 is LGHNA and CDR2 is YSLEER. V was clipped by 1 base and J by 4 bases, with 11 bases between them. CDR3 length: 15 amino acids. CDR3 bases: TGCGCCAGCAGCCAAGGAACGGGCCCCGGAAACACCATATATTTT. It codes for CASSQGTGPGNTIYF.

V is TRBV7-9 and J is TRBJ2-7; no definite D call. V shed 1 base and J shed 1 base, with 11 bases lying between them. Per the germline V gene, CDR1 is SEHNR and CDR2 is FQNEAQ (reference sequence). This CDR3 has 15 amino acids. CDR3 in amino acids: CASSLEGQRSYEQYF. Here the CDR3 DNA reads TGTGCCAGCAGCTTAGAAGGGCAGAGGTCCTACGAGCAGTACTTC.

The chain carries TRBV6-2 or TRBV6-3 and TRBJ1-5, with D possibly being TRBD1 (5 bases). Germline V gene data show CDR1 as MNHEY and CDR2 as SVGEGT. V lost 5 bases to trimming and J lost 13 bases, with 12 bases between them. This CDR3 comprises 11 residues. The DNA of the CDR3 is TGTGCCAGCAGTCGTGGGACCGAACAGCATTTT. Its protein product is CASSRGTEQHF.

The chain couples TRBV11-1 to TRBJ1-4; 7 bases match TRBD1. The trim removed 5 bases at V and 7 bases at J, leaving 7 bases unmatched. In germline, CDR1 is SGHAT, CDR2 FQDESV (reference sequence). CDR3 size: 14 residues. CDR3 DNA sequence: TGTGCCAGCAGCCCCACAGGGGACTCTGAAAAACTGTTTTTT. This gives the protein CASSPTGDSEKLFF.

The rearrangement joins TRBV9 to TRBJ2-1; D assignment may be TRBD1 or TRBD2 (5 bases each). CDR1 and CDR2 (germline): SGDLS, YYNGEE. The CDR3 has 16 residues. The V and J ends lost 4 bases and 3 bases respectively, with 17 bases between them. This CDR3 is CASSPLGTGNYNEQFF. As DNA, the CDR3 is TGTGCCAGCAGCCCCCTGGGGACGGGAAACTACAATGAGCAGTTCTTC. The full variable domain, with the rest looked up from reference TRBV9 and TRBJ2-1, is DSGVTQTPKHLITATGQRVTLRCSPRSGDLSVYWYQQSLDQGLQFLIQYYNGEERAKGNILERFSAQQFPDLHSELNLSSLELGDSALYFCASSPLGTGNYNEQFFGPGTRLTVL.

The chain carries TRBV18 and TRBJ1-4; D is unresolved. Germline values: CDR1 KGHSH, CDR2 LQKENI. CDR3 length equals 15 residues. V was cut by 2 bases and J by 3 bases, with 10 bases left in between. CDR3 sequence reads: CASSPKASANEKLFF. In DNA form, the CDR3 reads TGTGCCAGCTCACCAAAAGCGTCAGCTAATGAAAAACTGTTTTTT.